These 18 T cell receptor beta chains were sequenced from one sample in a study of molecular identifiers for immune sequencing clone quantification. TCRdb recomputed calls from the PCR reads with MiXCR, one row per CDR3 protein. The sample carries 40,000 to 50,000 distinct CDR3 sequences, about 19% recorded once. The sequencing input was naive CD8+ T cells from blood, with Jurkat cell RNA spiked in. As for subset: FACS-sorted CD8+CD4-CCR7+CD45RA+ naive T cells. These receptors were obtained from a human donor in good health. Some libraries in this study had Jurkat cell RNA spiked in.

This clonotype was seen many times. J is TRBJ1-1 and V is TRBV7-2; 7 bases agree with TRBD1. V lost 0 bases and J lost 7; bases outside the gene matches: 2. The CDR3 covers 13 residues. In germline, CDR1 is SGHTA, CDR2 FQGNSA. The CDR3 here is CASSLAGTVEAFF. In DNA form, the CDR3 reads TGTGCCAGCAGCTTAGCCGGGACAGTTGAAGCTTTCTTT.

In its sample, this clonotype was seen many times. This rearrangement joins TRBV29-1 to TRBJ2-3; D gene unclear. Germline loops: CDR1 SQVTM, CDR2 ANQGSEA. V lost 1 base to trimming and J lost 6 bases, with 14 bases between them. This CDR3 has 14 residues. CDR3 in DNA: TGCAGCGTTGAAGTATTGGTGCTCGGGGATACGCAGTATTTT. Its translation: CSVEVLVLGDTQYF.

This chain links TRBV7-9 with TRBJ2-5; D call uncertain. Between the trimmed V and J ends, which lost 3 bases and 1 base, there was a span of 3 bases. The germline gives CDR1 SEHNR, CDR2 FQNEAQ (reference sequence). The CDR3 sequence is 12 residues long. CDR3 bases: TGTGCCAGCAGCTTGGCCCAAGAGACCCAGTACTTC. This sequence encodes CASSLAQETQYF.

Ten or more counts support this clonotype. The CDR3 DNA reads TGCGCCAGCAGCCAGGGCTTCACAGATACGCAGTATTTT. Residues: CASSQGFTDTQYF. The chain has TRBV4-3 and TRBJ2-3; D unresolved. CDR3 length: 13 residues. Germline-derived CDR1 and CDR2 are LGHNA and YSLEER. V was trimmed by 3 bases and J by 2 bases, leaving 6 bases between them.

This clonotype was seen ten or more times. The chain combines TRBV19 with TRBJ2-3; D remains unclear. Germline values: CDR1 LNHDA, CDR2 SQIVND (reference sequence). Trimming took 3 bases from V and 0 from J, leaving 10 bases between them. The CDR3 loop spans 15 amino acids. CDR3 sequence: CASSMTGASTDTQYF. CDR3 in DNA: TGTGCCAGTAGTATGACCGGAGCTAGCACAGATACGCAGTATTTT.

This clonotype was detected many times. The chain links TRBV30 to TRBJ2-3; D is unresolved. This CDR3 spans 15 amino acids. The V end lost 4 bases, the J end lost 1 base, and 15 bases lay between the germline ends. Germline V gives CDR1 GTSNPN, CDR2 SVGIG (reference sequence). The CDR3 spells CAWTIVSPGTDTQYF. Written as DNA, the CDR3 is TGTGCCTGGACCATCGTGTCCCCGGGCACAGATACGCAGTATTTT.

This clonotype occurred many times. The chain links TRBV15 to TRBJ1-5, with unresolved D. With 3 bases removed from V and 2 bases from J, the gap between germline ends came to 11 bases. CDR1 and CDR2 from the germline V gene are LNHNV and YYDKDF (reference sequence). The CDR3 is 15 residues long. The CDR3 is CATSSARSGNQPQHF. In nucleotides, the CDR3 is TGTGCCACCAGCAGCGCAAGATCGGGCAATCAGCCCCAGCATTTT. The variable domain in full, with the rest retrieved from reference TRBV15 and TRBJ1-5, is DAMVIQNPRYQVTQFGKPVTLSCSQTLNHNVMYWYQQKSSQAPKLLFHYYDKDFNNEADTPDNFQSRRPNTSFCFLDIRSPGLGDTAMYLCATSSARSGNQPQHFGDGTRLSIL.

This clonotype has at least ten counts. The chain uses TRBV7-6 and TRBJ2-2, with a tentative D call TRBD2 (5 bases). The ends were cut back, 5 bases at V and 0 bases at J, with 19 bases in the middle. Germline loops: CDR1 SGHVS, CDR2 FNYEAQ. The CDR3 sequence is 18 residues long. The CDR3 is CASSPWGLRGSNTGELFF. CDR3 bases: TGTGCCAGCAGCCCCTGGGGTCTACGCGGGTCGAACACCGGGGAGCTGTTTTTT.

There are many counts of this clonotype. This rearrangement joins TRBV6-2 or TRBV6-3 to TRBJ2-2, with 7 bases matching TRBD1. CDR1 and CDR2 from the germline V gene are MNHEY and SVGEGT. With 2 bases clipped from V and 1 base from J, the junction kept 4 bases outside the gene matches. This CDR3 is 16 amino acids long. The chain's CDR3 is CASSYPTGMNTGELFF. The CDR3 region has the DNA TGTGCCAGCAGTTACCCGACAGGGATGAACACCGGGGAGCTGTTTTTT.

This clonotype was seen a single time. The conserved final phenylalanine or tryptophan is absent from the CDR3, which likely points to a read error. The chain recombines TRBV5-3 with TRBJ1-1; no clear D gene. TRBV5-3 is labeled an ORF, and its function is uncertain. V lost 8 bases, J lost 0 bases, and 17 bases lay in between. The CDR3 totals 15 residues. The CDR3 reads CASSPEVGVNTEAFL. The CDR3 region has the DNA TGTGCCAGCAGCCCCGAGGTTGGGGTGAACACTGAAGCTTTCCTT.

The table lists this clonotype with many counts. The J gene is TRBJ1-1, the V gene TRBV27; D may be TRBD1 (5 bases). Germline CDR1 MNHEY, CDR2 SMNVEV (reference sequence). The V end lost 8 bases, the J end lost 2 bases, and 21 bases lay between the germline ends. The CDR3 spans 16 residues. This CDR3 reads CASAQDTPLINTEAFF. The CDR3 DNA sequence: TGTGCCAGCGCCCAGGACACACCGCTAATAAACACTGAAGCTTTCTTT.

This clonotype was observed at least ten times. The V gene is TRBV5-6, the J gene TRBJ1-2, with TRBD1 as a possible D gene (6 bases). Germline-derived CDR1 and CDR2 are SGHDT and YYEEEE. The CDR3 runs to 13 residues. V lost 5 bases to trimming and J lost 1 base, with 9 bases between them. The CDR3 loop reads CASRGQLNYGYTF. CDR3 DNA: TGTGCCAGCAGAGGACAGCTTAACTATGGCTACACCTTC.

This clonotype has a count of ten or more. The chain combines TRBV6-2 or TRBV6-3 with TRBJ1-5; TRBD1 is a possible D gene (6 bases). CDR1 is MNHEY, CDR2 SVGEGT, per germline. The germline V and J ends were trimmed by 5 bases and 7 bases, with 12 bases remaining between them. The CDR3 runs to 13 residues. Here the CDR3 reads CASSTQGIQPQHF. The CDR3 DNA is TGTGCCAGCAGTACCCAGGGGATCCAGCCCCAGCATTTT.

This clonotype was counted at least ten times. CDR3 nucleotide sequence: TGTGCCAGCAGCTCCCGGACAGCCTCCTACGAGCAGTACTTC. This gives the protein CASSSRTASYEQYF. The chain carries TRBV7-2 and TRBJ2-7, with a tentative D call TRBD1 (6 bases). This CDR3 is built from 14 residues. V lost 4 bases and J 0 bases, leaving 10 bases between the germline ends. Germline V gene data show CDR1 as SGHTA and CDR2 as FQGNSA.

This clonotype was seen at least ten times. J is TRBJ2-1 and V is TRBV12-3 or TRBV12-4; TRBD1 is a possible D gene (7 bases). Trimming cost V 6 bases and J 7 bases, with 13 bases left between them. The CDR3 is 13 residues long. In nucleotides, the CDR3 is TGTGCCAGCAGCCCAGGGGGACTGAATGAGCAGTTCTTC. It is translated as CASSPGGLNEQFF.

This clonotype was seen a few times. Given a much more abundant clone one base away, this may be a read error. The rearrangement links TRBV15 to TRBJ2-5; 7 nucleotides line up with TRBD1. The CDR3 spans 15 residues. In germline, CDR1 is LNHNV, CDR2 YYDKDF (reference sequence). CDR3 sequence reads: CASSRDNYRGETQYF. The CDR3 nucleotides are TGTGCCTCCAGCAGAGATAATTACAGGGGAGAGACCCAGTACTTC.

This clonotype has a count of ten or more. The chain recombines TRBV27 with TRBJ2-5; the D gene is possibly TRBD2 (6 bases). CDR3 length: 14 residues. The germline gives CDR1 MNHEY, CDR2 SMNVEV (reference sequence). V was clipped by 5 bases and J by 4 bases, with 14 bases between them. The CDR3 bases are TGTGCCAGCAGTCCGCGACTAGGCGCAGAGACCCAGTACTTC. As protein: CASSPRLGAETQYF.

As concerns this clonotype: A much larger clone is a single base away; this may be a read error. This sequence joins TRBV3-1 and TRBJ2-3; D perhaps matches TRBD2 (6 bases). The CDR3 has 15 residues. With 2 bases removed from V and 4 bases from J, the gap between germline ends came to 13 bases. Germline V gene data show CDR1 as LGHDT and CDR2 as YNNKEL (reference sequence). The CDR3 is CASSQLLSSADTQYF. The CDR3 coding sequence is TGTGCCAGCAGCCAACTCTTATCTAGCGCAGATACGCAGTATTTT.